The T cell receptor (beta chain) under discussion was sequenced for a study of blood T cell repertoires in COVID-19. Study context: Acute and convalescent COVID-19 specimens originated in the United States, Italy and Spain.

Assay: immunoSEQ multiplex PCR; the TCRdb copy retains only in-frame clones and omits some. In the table there are approximately 60,000 clones, under 90% of which are singletons. Sequencing input: peripheral blood. This clonotype originated in a man between 45 and 60 years old with active COVID-19.

The CDR3 loop is CASSLGTGGDTQYF. The CDR3 DNA sequence: TGTGCCAGCAGCTTAGGGACAGGAGGAGATACGCAGTATTTT. V usage is TRBV7-3 and J usage is TRBJ2-3, with 8 bases aligning to TRBD1. The germline V gene encodes CDR1 SGHTA and CDR2 FQGTGA. This CDR3 contains 14 residues. The V and J ends lost 2 bases and 5 bases, in that order; junction bases with no gene match: 3.